The 14 T cell receptor beta chains listed next were all sequenced from one sample in a study of vaccination effects on CD4 cells after COVID-19. Produced via immunoSEQ multiplex PCR; TCRdb's table is partial and in-frame only. The sample has 50,000 to 75,000 clones; about three quarters are singletons. Isolating CD4+ T cells followed 9 to 11 days of culture. The antigens these receptors bind are not known. The sequences come from CD4+ T cells from PBMCs cultured without peptide, collected before COVID-19 vaccination. All receptors derive from a human donor who received a COVID-19 vaccine.

This sequence joins TRBV19 and TRBJ1-5; D may be TRBD1 (5 bases). Per the germline V gene, CDR1 is LNHDA and CDR2 is SQIVND (reference sequence). The CDR3 covers 16 residues. Trimming removed 5 bases at V and 2 bases at J, with 16 bases between. In nucleotides, the CDR3 is TGTGCCAGTAGTCCCCGGGACGGAGGGGGCAATCAGCCCCAGCATTTT. Its protein is CASSPRDGGGNQPQHF.

This rearrangement joins TRBV7-2 to TRBJ1-5; 7 bases are a match to TRBD1. V lost 5 bases and J lost 7; bases outside the gene matches: 11. The V gene's germline CDR1 is SGHTA and CDR2 FQGNSA. The CDR3 totals 15 residues. The CDR3 region is CASSPRQGFRQPQHF. In DNA form, the CDR3 reads TGTGCCAGCAGCCCGCGACAGGGCTTCAGACAGCCCCAGCATTTT.

V gene TRBV3-1 (or the pseudogene TRBV3-2) combines with J gene TRBJ2-2, with TRBD1 matching 8 bases. V lost 2 bases, J lost 2 bases, and 4 bases stayed unmatched. Germline assignment: CDR1 LGHDT and CDR2 YNNKEL (reference sequence). The length of the CDR3 is 16 residues. CDR3 loop: CASSQHTGGNTGELFF. CDR3 sequence (DNA): TGTGCCAGCAGCCAACATACAGGGGGAAACACCGGGGAGCTGTTTTTT.

V gene TRBV5-6 combines with J gene TRBJ2-2; D not resolved. This CDR3 has 15 amino acids. With 0 bases removed from V and 4 bases from J, the gap between germline ends came to 10 bases. Germline V CDR1 and CDR2: SGHDT, YYEEEE. The CDR3 DNA reads TGTGCCAGCAGCTTGGGGACGCCCCCCACCGGGGAGCTGTTTTTT. This translates into CASSLGTPPTGELFF.

In this sample, this clone turned up once. The chain has TRBV4-3 and TRBJ2-1; TRBD2 agrees at 13 bases. The germline V gene has CDR1 LGHNA and CDR2 YSLEER. The CDR3 length is 16 residues. The V segment lost 2 bases and the J segment 9 bases; nucleotides outside the gene matches: 7. The CDR3 reads CASSQKLAGGSFEQFF. The CDR3 nucleotides are TGCGCCAGCAGCCAAAAACTAGCGGGGGGGTCTTTTGAGCAGTTCTTC.

The rearrangement uses TRBV2 and TRBJ2-7; D gene uncertain. The CDR3 sequence is 14 residues long. Trimming pared 3 bases from V and 1 base from J, leaving 10 bases between. The V gene's germline CDR1 is SNHLY and CDR2 FYNNEI. DNA of the CDR3: TGTGCCAGCAGTGAGAGGTACGGATCCTACGAGCAGTACGTC. Protein sequence: CASSERYGSYEQYV.

This chain joins TRBV19 and TRBJ1-4; no reliable D call. CDR1 is LNHDA, CDR2 SQIVND, per germline (reference sequence). Trimming took off 5 bases at V and 0 bases at J, with 10 bases between the two ends. This CDR3 comprises 15 residues. Written as DNA, the CDR3 is TGTGCCAGTAGTGAATTCGGTGCAACTAATGAAAAACTGTTTTTT. Translating gives CASSEFGATNEKLFF.

This clone was counted a few times. This chain links TRBV7-3 with TRBJ2-1; a possible D gene is TRBD2 (5 bases). V was clipped by 5 bases and J by 6 bases, with 14 bases between them. The CDR3 spans 14 residues. Germline V gene data show CDR1 as SGHTA and CDR2 as FQGTGA. The CDR3 coding sequence is TGTGCCAGCAGCCCGCGGACTTCAACCAATGAGCAGTTCTTC. Translating gives CASSPRTSTNEQFF.

The rearrangement links TRBV5-6 to TRBJ1-3; no clear D. The germline V gene has CDR1 SGHDT and CDR2 YYEEEE. CDR3 length: 17 amino acids. V was pared by 4 bases and J by 3 bases, with 20 bases between. CDR3 nucleotide sequence: TGTGCCAGCAGCCCACCTACCGGCGGATTACTTGGAAACACCATATATTTT. This sequence encodes CASSPPTGGLLGNTIYF. Drawing the rest from reference TRBV5-6 and TRBJ1-3, the complete variable domain is DAGVTQSPTHLIKTRGQQVTLRCSPKSGHDTVSWYQQALGQGPQFIFQYYEEEERQRGNFPDRFSGHQFPNYSSELNVNALLLGDSALYLCASSPPTGGLLGNTIYFGEGSWLTVV.

J is TRBJ1-2 and V is TRBV19; possibly TRBD1 for D (6 bases). The V gene's germline CDR1 is LNHDA and CDR2 SQIVND (reference sequence). V was trimmed by 8 bases and J by 6 bases, leaving 16 bases between them. The CDR3 covers 13 residues. The chain's CDR3 is CASGRTARDGYTF. CDR3 in DNA: TGTGCCAGTGGCCGGACAGCGAGGGATGGCTACACCTTC.

This chain joins TRBV7-9 and TRBJ2-3; unclear D gene. V lost 5 bases, J lost 1 base, and 10 bases lay in between. The CDR3 sequence is 14 residues long. Germline V gene data show CDR1 as SEHNR and CDR2 as FQNEAQ (reference sequence). CDR3: CASSAHTGTDTQYF. The CDR3 DNA follows: TGTGCCAGCAGCGCCCATACAGGCACAGATACGCAGTATTTT.

The V and J genes are TRBV19 and TRBJ2-7, with 7 bases that match TRBD1. V shed 7 bases and J 5 bases; nucleotides not matched to a gene: 14. Germline CDR1 reads LNHDA; CDR2 reads SQIVND (reference sequence). The CDR3 has 15 residues. The CDR3 loop reads CASIYTGDQIHEQYV. The CDR3 nucleotides are TGTGCCAGTATTTATACAGGGGATCAAATTCACGAGCAGTACGTC.

This chain connects TRBV7-2 to TRBJ2-5; 8 bases are shared with TRBD2. Germline trimming cut 4 bases from V and 4 bases from J; bases unmatched to any gene: 5. Germline assignment: CDR1 SGHTA and CDR2 FQGNSA. This CDR3 has 14 residues. This chain's CDR3 is CASSWGRGGETQYF. CDR3 DNA sequence: TGTGCCAGCAGCTGGGGTCGGGGGGGAGAGACCCAGTACTTC. Combining the CDR3 with reference TRBV7-2 and TRBJ2-5 gives the whole variable domain GAGVSQSPSNKVTEKGKDVELRCDPISGHTALYWYRQSLGQGLEFLIYFQGNSAPDKSGLPSDRFSAERTGGSVSTLTIQRTQQEDSAVYLCASSWGRGGETQYFGPGTRLLVL.

The chain uses TRBV7-9 and TRBJ2-7, with a weak D call TRBD2 (6 bases). V was pared by 5 bases and J by 7 bases, with 21 bases between. Germline assignment: CDR1 SEHNR and CDR2 FQNEAQ (reference sequence). This CDR3 has 15 residues. Written as DNA, the CDR3 is TGTGCCAGCAGCGTACTGGGACTCCTAAGCGGGGAGCAGTACGTC. This codes for CASSVLGLLSGEQYV.